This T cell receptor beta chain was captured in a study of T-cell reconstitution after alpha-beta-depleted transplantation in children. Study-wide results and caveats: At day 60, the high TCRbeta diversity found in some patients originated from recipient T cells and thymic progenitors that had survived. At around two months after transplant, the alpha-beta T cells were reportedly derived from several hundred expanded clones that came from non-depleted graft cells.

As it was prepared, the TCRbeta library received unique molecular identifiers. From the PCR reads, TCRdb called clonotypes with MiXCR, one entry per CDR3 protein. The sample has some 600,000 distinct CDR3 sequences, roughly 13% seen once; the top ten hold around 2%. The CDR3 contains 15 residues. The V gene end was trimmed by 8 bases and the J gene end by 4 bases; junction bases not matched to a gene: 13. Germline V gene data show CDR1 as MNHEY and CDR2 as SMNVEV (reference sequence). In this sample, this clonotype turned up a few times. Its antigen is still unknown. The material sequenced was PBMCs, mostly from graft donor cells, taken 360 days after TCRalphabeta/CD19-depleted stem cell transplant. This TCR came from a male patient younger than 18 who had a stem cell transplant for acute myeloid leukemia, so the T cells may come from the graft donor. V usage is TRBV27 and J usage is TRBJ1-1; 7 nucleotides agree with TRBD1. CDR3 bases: TGTGCCAGCGGGAGAGGGGGCATTGTGGGCACTGAAGCTTTCTTT. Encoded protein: CASGRGGIVGTEAFF.